This T cell receptor beta chain was found in a study of molecular identifiers for immune sequencing clone quantification. Overall study findings and caveats: The sizes of highly expanded clones could be underestimated when identical TCR molecules share a barcode.

There are a few counts of this clonotype. Its specificity is not known. The junction differs from germline at one of its ends, possibly a read error. In germline, CDR1 is MGHRA, CDR2 YSYEKL. This CDR3 comprises 17 residues. Via MiXCR, TCRdb re-called the PCR reads, giving one row per CDR3 protein. Of roughly 320,000 distinct CDR3 sequences listed, about a quarter are singletons. The V and J genes are TRBV4-1 and TRBJ2-3; D unclear. The clonotype comes from a human donor in good health. Some libraries in this study had Jurkat cell RNA spiked in. The sequenced sample was naive CD8+ T cells from blood, with Jurkat cell RNA spiked in. Subset given: FACS-sorted CD8+CD4-CCR7+CD45RA+ naive T cells. The CDR3 DNA reads TGCGCCAGCAGCCCCCGCTTGACCGCATTTAGCACAGTTACGCAGTATTTT. This gives the protein CASSPRLTAFSTVTQYF.